This TCR beta chain stems from a study of T cell responses to AZD1222 COVID-19 vaccine. Study-level information: Second doses at about 4 or about 12 weeks were pooled. General study results and limits: The sample set comprised mostly white British donors with more females, and clonal diversity was possibly underestimated. Spike-wide coverage was observed for vaccine-associated CD4 TCRs, with dominant responses at 160-218 and 743-854. The study identified only a handful of AZD1222 recipients as seropositive at baseline.

Trimming removed 7 bases at V and 9 bases at J, with 15 bases between. The CDR3 length is 13 residues. The germline V gene has CDR1 KGHSY and CDR2 FQNENV. The table lists this clone with a count of one. What it binds is not known. The protocol was immunoSEQ multiplex PCR, while the TCRdb copy is restricted to in-frame clones and leaves out a portion. There are approximately 110,000 clones in the sample; roughly 88% occur only once, and roughly 15% lies in the top ten. V usage is TRBV16 and J usage is TRBJ1-4; D is ambiguous. The source was peripheral blood, collected on day 0 of AZD1222 vaccination. This TCR came from an adult in good health. The CDR3 here is CASTLDPGKKLFF. The CDR3 coding sequence is TGTGCCAGCACCCTCGACCCGGGGAAAAAACTGTTTTTT.